This TCR beta chain was sequenced for a study of patients and donors after allogeneic stem cell transplantation. In TCRdb, the RT-PCR reads were re-called with MiXCR into one record per CDR3 protein. The data contain 920,000 or so distinct CDR3 sequences, around 17% of them singletons. From germline, CDR1 is MDHEN and CDR2 SYDVKM. V lost 2 bases and J lost 5, with 12 bases in between. The CDR3 extends over 14 amino acids. Sequencing input: blood, either unsorted or a sorted T cell fraction (not recorded which). The chain couples TRBV28 to TRBJ1-2; D possibly corresponds to TRBD1 (5 bases). The TCR was taken from a human donor who was either an allogeneic HSCT recipient or a stem cell or donor lymphocyte infusion donor (not recorded which). It is not recorded whose cells these are; they may come from a transplant donor. The CDR3 is CASSLNDRKYGYTF. The CDR3 DNA is TGTGCCAGCAGTTTAAACGACAGAAAGTATGGCTACACCTTC.